The 18 T cell receptor beta chains below were found in one sample sequenced in a study of CD8+ T cells in alopecia areata. Following RNA extraction, reverse transcription yielded cDNA that acted as the sequencing template. Data came from immunoSEQ multiplex PCR; TCRdb stores just in-frame clones and leaves some out. Sampling found about 270,000 clones, none seen once. Pooled cutaneous lymph node cells were sorted using CD4, CD8alpha, NKG2D, NKG2ACE and other markers. Sequences were obtained from CD4+ T cells sorted from a lymph node. All receptors come from a C3H/HeJ mouse with alopecia areata. Mouse strain MHC haplotype: H2-k.

Comment on this clone: Gene names follow the mouse nomenclature. The read terminates 4 residues ahead of where the CDR3 ends, so the germline J gene completes it. Other DNA sequences from this sample encode an identical CDR3 as well. J is TRBJ2-2 and V is TRBV13-3, with D unclear. Between the trimmed V and J ends, which lost 5 bases and 1 base, there was a span of 9 bases. Germline V gives CDR1 NNHDY, CDR2 SYVADS. This CDR3 comprises 14 residues. CDR3 DNA (partial): TGTGCCAGCAGACGACAATTAAACACCGGG. Its translation: CASRRQLNTG. The entire CDR3 sequence reads CASRRQLNTGQLYF.

The sample holds a few counts of this clone. Gene names denote mouse genes. The read ends 4 residues shy of where the CDR3 ends; the end is completed using the germline J gene. The genes are TRBV17 and TRBJ2-1; 8 nucleotides agree with TRBD2. V was pared by 6 bases and J by 4 bases, with 11 bases of the junction left unmatched. Germline V gene data show CDR1 as MNHDT and CDR2 as YYDKIL. The CDR3 sequence is 16 residues long. The covered CDR3 bases are TGTGCTAGCAGGCCGACTGGGGATGGGGGGTATGCT. It yields the protein CASRPTGDGGYA. The entire CDR3 protein reads CASRPTGDGGYAEQFF.

With respect to this clone: The genes are named according to mouse. The missing CDR3 end, 4 residues past where the read stops, is filled in from the germline J gene. This rearrangement joins TRBV19 to TRBJ1-2; TRBD1 might be the D (6 bases). The CDR3 length is 15 residues. Germline loops: CDR1 FNHDT, CDR2 SITEND (reference sequence). V lost 2 bases and J 0 bases, leaving 11 bases between the germline ends. The CDR3 DNA, read in part, is TGTGCCAGCAGTATGGGGGGGCCTGCAAACTCC. This gives the protein CASSMGGPANS. The whole CDR3 sequence is CASSMGGPANSDYTF.

To note about this clone: The listed genes are named as in mouse. The read ends 4 residues before the CDR3 terminus; that terminus is restored from the germline J gene. This chain connects TRBV17 to TRBJ2-5; 11 bases match TRBD2. Germline V gene data show CDR1 as MNHDT and CDR2 as YYDKIL. The CDR3 contains 15 residues. CDR3 DNA, as far as it was read: TGTGCTAGCAGTAGAGGGGGACTGGGGGTTGAC. Encoded protein: CASSRGGLGVD. From start to end, the CDR3 is CASSRGGLGVDTQYF.

With respect to this clone: Mouse gene names and germline throughout. The read comes to an end 4 residues before the CDR3 does, leaving the germline J gene to fill in the end. The rearrangement joins TRBV29 to TRBJ1-2, with TRBD1 matching 7 bases. Germline V gene data show CDR1 as MSHET and CDR2 as SYDVDS. The CDR3 loop spans 14 amino acids. With V trimmed by 6 bases and J by 2 bases, 6 bases remained unmatched. The sequenced part of the CDR3 DNA is TGTGCTAGCAGGAACAGGGGAGGGAACTCC. Protein: CASRNRGGNS. The entire CDR3 is CASRNRGGNSDYTF.

As regards this clone: The listed genes are named as in mouse. Read sequence stops 4 residues before the CDR3 end, and the germline J gene provides the missing end. The rearrangement uses TRBV4 and TRBJ2-3; D possibly corresponds to TRBD1 (6 bases). Trimming removed 5 bases from V and 0 bases from J, with 9 bases in between. The CDR3 totals 14 residues. From germline, CDR1 is LGHDT and CDR2 YNNKQL (reference sequence). The covered CDR3 bases are TGTGCCAGCAGCGTACAGGGTAGTGCAGAA. Translating it yields CASSVQGSAE. The entire CDR3 protein is CASSVQGSAETLYF. Based on the CDR3 plus reference TRBV4 and TRBJ2-3, the full variable domain is ETAVFQTPNYHVTQVGNEVSFNCKQTLGHDTMYWYKQDSKKLLKIMFSYNNKQLIVNETVPRRFSPQSSDKAHLNLRIKSVEPEDSAVYLCASSVQGSAETLYFGSGTRLTVL.

Points on this clone: Genes and germline are mouse. The CDR3 is cut off 4 residues early in the read; its end comes from the germline J gene. The rearrangement links TRBV19 to TRBJ1-2; no clear D. This CDR3 has 13 residues. Germline V lookup: CDR1 FNHDT, CDR2 SITEND (reference sequence). V was cut by 2 bases and J by 0 bases, with 5 bases left in between. CDR3 loop: CASSMLTNSDYTF. The CDR3 bases that were read are TGTGCCAGCAGTATGCTGACAAACTCC.

In the case of this clone: Gene names refer to mouse genes. The read stops 4 residues short of the end of the CDR3; the missing end is completed from the germline J gene. The rearrangement links TRBV19 to TRBJ1-2, with 10 nucleotides matching TRBD1. CDR3 size: 15 residues. CDR1 and CDR2 (germline): FNHDT, SITEND (reference sequence). Trimming at V came to 5 bases and at J to 4 bases, leaving 8 bases not matched to a gene. CDR3 sequence reads: CASRTGTGESSDYTF. The sequenced CDR3 bases are TGTGCCAGCAGGACCGGGACAGGGGAATCCTCC. Variable domain in full (rest from reference TRBV19 and TRBJ1-2): GGIITQTPKFLIGQEGQKLTLKCQQNFNHDTMYWYRQDSGKGLRLIYYSITENDLQKGDLSEGYDASREKKSSFSLTVTSAQKNEMAVFLCASRTGTGESSDYTFGSGTRLLVI.

A remark on this clone: Mouse gene names and germline throughout. With the read ending 4 residues before the CDR3 end, the germline J gene is used to fill in that end. This chain links TRBV5 with TRBJ2-7; TRBD2 matches at 10 bases. Germline V gene lookup returns CDR1 LGHNA and CDR2 YNLKQL (reference sequence). CDR3 length: 15 residues. The part of the CDR3 DNA that was read is TGTGCCAGCAGCCTTCATGGACTGGGGGCATAT. It specifies CASSLHGLGAY. The full CDR3 reads CASSLHGLGAYEQYF.

In this sample, this clone turned up a few times. All gene names here are mouse names. From the germline J gene comes the end of the CDR3, since the read stops 4 residues before it. The V gene is TRBV13-3, the J gene TRBJ2-7; weak D call: TRBD2 (5 bases). The CDR3 length is 14 residues. Germline lookup yields CDR1 NNHDY and CDR2 SYVADS. This chain's CDR3 is CASSEVGNLYEQYF. The DNA read from the CDR3 is TGTGCCAGCAGTGAAGTGGGGAACCTATAT.

In this sample, this clone turned up a few times. Gene names refer to mouse genes. The missing CDR3 end, 4 residues past where the read stops, is filled in from the germline J gene. The gene calls are TRBV13-1 and TRBJ2-3; 9 nucleotides agree with TRBD1. The CDR3 spans 15 residues. Germline CDR1 reads NSHNY; CDR2 reads SYGAGN. The V and J ends lost 6 bases and 1 base, in that order; junction bases with no gene match: 6. CDR3 DNA (partial): TGTGCCAGCAAAACCCGGGACAGGGGTGCAGAA. It translates to CASKTRDRGAE. The entire CDR3 protein is CASKTRDRGAETLYF.

This clone was detected only a few times. Each gene name is a mouse one. The read ends 3 residues shy of where the CDR3 ends; the end is completed using the germline J gene. This chain joins TRBV13-2 and TRBJ1-6; D unclear. TRBJ1-6 is designated an ORF whose function remains uncertain. Trimming removed 1 base at V and 8 bases at J, with 7 bases between. Germline V gene data show CDR1 as NNHNN and CDR2 as SYGAGS (reference sequence). The CDR3 consists of 13 residues. The sequenced part of the CDR3 DNA is TGTGCCAGCGGTGATCTGGCAGATTCGCCC. Its translation is CASGDLADSP. The full CDR3 protein is CASGDLADSPLYF.

The table lists this clone with a few counts. Gene names denote mouse genes. Sequencing ends 4 residues short of the CDR3 end; the germline J gene provides the rest. This chain connects TRBV1 to TRBJ2-3, with D perhaps TRBD1 (5 bases). The germline gives CDR1 NSQYPW, CDR2 LRSPGD (reference sequence). The CDR3 is 14 residues long. V lost 3 bases, J lost 1 base, and 8 bases lay in between. CDR3 DNA, as far as it was read: TGCACCTGCAGTGCCTTCAGGGGTGCAGAA. It translates to CTCSAFRGAE. The entire CDR3 protein is CTCSAFRGAETLYF.

This clone came up a few times. Gene names and germline refer to mouse. Sequencing ends 4 residues short of the CDR3 end; the germline J gene provides the rest. The rearrangement uses TRBV31 and TRBJ2-5; 8 nucleotides match TRBD1. CDR3 length: 14 amino acids. The germline CDR1 and CDR2 sequences are GKSSPN and SITVG. Partial CDR3 DNA: TGTGCCTGGAGTCCTTCAGGGGGCTTAGAC. Translating gives CAWSPSGGLD. The whole CDR3 is CAWSPSGGLDTQYF.

A remark on this clone: Gene names and germline match the mouse. The CDR3 end lies 4 residues beyond the end of the read and is filled in from the germline J gene. This chain connects TRBV13-1 to TRBJ2-2; tentatively, D is TRBD2 (6 bases). Germline V lookup: CDR1 NSHNY, CDR2 SYGAGN. The CDR3 consists of 15 residues. V lost 2 bases to trimming and J lost 0 bases, with 8 bases between them. The CDR3 region is CASSEGGPNTGQLYF. CDR3 DNA, as far as it was read: TGTGCCAGCAGTGAGGGGGGTCCAAACACCGGG.

With respect to this clone: Mouse gene names apply. The read finishes 4 residues shy of the CDR3 end, and the germline J gene is used to complete it. This sequence joins TRBV5 and TRBJ2-2; 9 bases line up with TRBD1. The CDR3 is 17 amino acids. V shed 3 bases, J shed 3 bases, and the junction held 8 bases outside the gene matches. In germline, CDR1 is LGHNA, CDR2 YNLKQL (reference sequence). Partial CDR3 DNA: TGTGCCAGCAGCCATGAAACAGGGGGCGGCGACACCGGG. It is translated as CASSHETGGGDTG. The entire CDR3 reads CASSHETGGGDTGQLYF.

Comments on this clone: Gene names are the mouse ones. Other DNA sequences in the same sample also yield this CDR3. Partial CDR3 DNA: TGCACCTGCAGTGCACCGGGGGGGGCGCGAGAC. Its translation: CTCSAPGGARD. The entire CDR3 protein reads CTCSAPGGARDTQYF. This rearrangement joins TRBV1 to TRBJ2-5, with 8 bases aligning to TRBD2. The read terminates 4 residues ahead of where the CDR3 ends, so the germline J gene completes it. CDR1 is NSQYPW and CDR2 is LRSPGD in the germline V gene (reference sequence). The CDR3 length is 15 residues.

Details on this clone: These gene names are mouse names. Incomplete CDR3 DNA: TGTGCCAGCACCCACAGGGGAGGCAACTCC. This translates into CASTHRGGNS. From start to end, the CDR3 is CASTHRGGNSDYTF. This rearrangement joins TRBV19 to TRBJ1-2, with 7 bases lining up with TRBD1. The CDR3 end is not reached by the read, which stops 4 residues before it; the germline J gene fills it in. This CDR3 comprises 14 residues. Germline trimming cut 6 bases from V and 2 bases from J; bases unmatched to any gene: 7. CDR1 and CDR2 (germline): FNHDT, SITEND (reference sequence).